These 25 T cell receptor beta chains were sequenced from one sample in a study of cytomegalovirus exposure and HLA in healthy donors. A multiplex PCR was run with 60 Vbeta primers and 13 Jbeta primers. The protocol was immunoSEQ multiplex PCR, while the TCRdb copy is restricted to in-frame clones and leaves out a portion. In the table there are about 150,000 clones, approximately 8.9% of which are singletons. Sequences were obtained from PBMCs. All receptors derive from a woman between 40 and 50 years old in good health and CMV-seropositive.

This clone has a handful of counts. The chain joins TRBV2 to TRBJ2-2; D might be TRBD1 (5 bases). V lost 5 bases to trimming and J lost 1 base, with 5 bases between them. The germline V gene has CDR1 SNHLY and CDR2 FYNNEI. CDR3 size: 13 residues. The CDR3 DNA reads TGTGCCAGCAGTACAGGGAACACCGGGGAGCTGTTTTTT. Protein sequence: CASSTGNTGELFF.

There are a few counts of this clone. The V call is TRBV29-1, the J call TRBJ1-5; 7 bases line up with TRBD1. Germline CDR1 reads SQVTM; CDR2 reads ANQGSEA. The CDR3 contains 12 residues. V lost 6 bases and J lost 2; bases outside the gene matches: 1. The CDR3 bases are TGCAGCGTAGGGACAGGCAATCAGCCCCAGCATTTT. Protein sequence: CSVGTGNQPQHF.

The V call is TRBV2, the J call TRBJ2-7, with 7 bases lining up with TRBD1. CDR1 is SNHLY and CDR2 is FYNNEI in the germline V gene. V shed 6 bases, J shed 3 bases, and the junction held 20 bases outside the gene matches. CDR3 size: 18 residues. The chain's CDR3 is CASSPRESDRDPFYEQYF. CDR3 DNA sequence: TGTGCCAGCAGCCCCCGAGAAAGCGACAGGGATCCCTTCTACGAGCAGTACTTC.

The CDR3 reads CASSLGTGGVSNNEQFF. The CDR3 nucleotides are TGTGCCAGCAGCTTAGGGACAGGGGGAGTTTCTAACAATGAGCAGTTCTTC. This chain joins TRBV7-9 and TRBJ2-1; 10 bases match TRBD1. Germline V gene lookup returns CDR1 SEHNR and CDR2 FQNEAQ (reference sequence). The CDR3 extends over 17 amino acids. J gave up 5 bases and V 1 base, and 8 bases lay outside the gene matches. Combining the CDR3 with reference TRBV7-9 and TRBJ2-1 gives the whole variable domain DTGVSQNPRHKITKRGQNVTFRCDPISEHNRLYWYRQTLGQGPEFLTYFQNEAQLEKSRLLSDRFSAERPKGSFSTLEIQRTEQGDSAMYLCASSLGTGGVSNNEQFFGPGTRLTVL.

Points on this clone: Other DNA sequences from this sample encode an identical CDR3 as well. V usage is TRBV19 and J usage is TRBJ2-3, with 8 bases aligning to TRBD2. CDR3 length equals 15 residues. Germline CDR1 and CDR2: LNHDA and SQIVND (reference sequence). With V trimmed by 3 bases and J by 2 bases, 4 bases remained unmatched. As DNA, the CDR3 is TGTGCCAGTAGTATCACTAGCGGACCCACAGATACGCAGTATTTT. It translates to CASSITSGPTDTQYF.

This clone was counted a few times. V is TRBV7-9 and J is TRBJ1-2, with D hard to call. The germline gives CDR1 SEHNR, CDR2 FQNEAQ (reference sequence). V dropped 5 bases and J dropped 8 bases, with 24 bases sitting between them. The CDR3 sequence is 16 residues long. The CDR3 bases are TGTGCCAGCAGCCCATTTACTCTTCTGCCCCACGGGGGCTACACCTTC. Translation: CASSPFTLLPHGGYTF.

This clone was counted between two and nine times. This chain joins TRBV21-1 and TRBJ2-7; the table's D gene call, TRBD1, was not cross checked with the DNA. TRBV21-1 is recorded as a pseudogene. The CDR3 consists of 15 residues. The CDR3 loop reads CASSKDGRDPYEQYF. As DNA, the CDR3 is TGTGCCAGCAGCAAAGATGGCAGGGATCCCTACGAGCAGTACTTC.

The V and J genes are TRBV18 and TRBJ1-4, with TRBD1 as a possible D gene (5 bases). V lost 0 bases, J lost 8 bases, and 10 bases lay in between. Germline V gene data show CDR1 as KGHSH and CDR2 as LQKENI. The CDR3 loop spans 14 amino acids. The CDR3 here is CASSPPGRTEKLFF. CDR3 DNA: TGTGCCAGCTCACCACCGGGGCGGACCGAAAAACTGTTTTTT.

This clone was found a few times. V gene TRBV7-6 combines with J gene TRBJ1-1; D may be TRBD1 (6 bases). The length of the CDR3 is 14 residues. Trimming shortened V by 3 bases and J by 4 bases, and 12 bases separated the two germline ends. Germline assignment: CDR1 SGHVS and CDR2 FNYEAQ. As DNA, the CDR3 is TGTGCCAGCAGCTTCAACAGGGATTCCACTGAAGCTTTCTTT. Translated: CASSFNRDSTEAFF.

This clone turned up a few times. The chain couples TRBV7-3 to TRBJ2-2; 9 bases map to TRBD1. Trimming took 5 bases from V and 0 from J; bases not matched to a gene: 4. The germline V gene encodes CDR1 SGHTA and CDR2 FQGTGA. This CDR3 has 16 amino acids. CDR3 residues: CASSRTGGANTGELFF. The CDR3 coding sequence is TGTGCCAGCAGCCGAACAGGGGGCGCGAACACCGGGGAGCTGTTTTTT.

The gene calls are TRBV7-2 and TRBJ2-2; 13 nucleotides align to TRBD2. Germline assignment: CDR1 SGHTA and CDR2 FQGNSA. V gave up 3 bases and J gave up 4 bases; unmatched junction bases: 8. This CDR3 contains 18 residues. The CDR3: CASSFGTSGAMITGELFF. CDR3 nucleotides: TGTGCCAGCAGCTTCGGGACTAGCGGGGCCATGATCACCGGGGAGCTGTTTTTT.

This clone was picked up a small number of times. The CDR3 DNA follows: TGTGCCACCATCCAAAGGGGGACACTGAACACTGAAGCTTTCTTT. This sequence encodes CATIQRGTLNTEAFF. This rearrangement joins TRBV15 to TRBJ1-1, with D possibly matching TRBD1 (6 bases). Trimming pared 7 bases from V and 0 bases from J, leaving 15 bases between. The CDR3 contains 15 residues. Germline assignment: CDR1 LNHNV and CDR2 YYDKDF (reference sequence). Variable domain in full (rest from reference TRBV15 and TRBJ1-1): DAMVIQNPRYQVTQFGKPVTLSCSQTLNHNVMYWYQQKSSQAPKLLFHYYDKDFNNEADTPDNFQSRRPNTSFCFLDIRSPGLGDTAMYLCATIQRGTLNTEAFFGQGTRLTVV.

This clone was seen only a few times. CDR3 nucleotide sequence: TGCGCCAGCAGCTTGGACGGAGTTATGGGCACTGAAGCTTTCTTT. It codes for CASSLDGVMGTEAFF. J is TRBJ1-1 and V is TRBV5-1; no clear D gene. Germline CDR1 SGHRS, CDR2 YFSETQ. The CDR3 extends over 15 amino acids. V lost 0 bases and J 4 bases, leaving 13 bases between the germline ends.

V and J are TRBV2 and TRBJ2-1; TRBD1 aligns across 9 bases. The CDR3 has 18 residues. CDR1 and CDR2 (germline): SNHLY, FYNNEI. V lost 4 bases, J lost 0 bases, and 10 bases stayed unmatched. CDR3 loop: CASSGGTGNSVSYNEQFF. The CDR3 nucleotides read TGTGCCAGCAGTGGAGGGACAGGGAATAGTGTCTCCTACAATGAGCAGTTCTTC.

This clone was found a few times. This sequence joins TRBV5-4 and TRBJ2-3; TRBD2 might be the D (6 bases). Between the trimmed V and J ends, which lost 1 base and 1 base, there was a span of 13 bases. This CDR3 contains 16 residues. Per germline, CDR1 SGHNT and CDR2 YYREEE (reference sequence). Here the CDR3 DNA reads TGTGCCAGCAGCTTGAGGGGAGGAGGGGGCACAGATACGCAGTATTTT. Its protein product is CASSLRGGGGTDTQYF.

Only one count was recorded for this clone. This rearrangement joins TRBV5-1 to TRBJ2-3, with 10 bases fitting TRBD1. Germline V gene lookup returns CDR1 SGHRS and CDR2 YFSETQ. The V gene end was trimmed by 0 bases and the J gene end by 3 bases; junction bases not matched to a gene: 4. The CDR3 has 16 amino acids. The CDR3 nucleotides are TGCGCCAGCAGCTTGGTAGGGACAGGGGCAACAGATACGCAGTATTTT. Protein sequence: CASSLVGTGATDTQYF.

V gene TRBV10-1 combines with J gene TRBJ1-1; tentatively, D is TRBD1 (6 bases). The CDR3 runs 15 residues. V was cut by 0 bases and J by 5 bases, with 13 bases left in between. The germline CDR1 and CDR2 sequences are WNHNN and SYGVQD (reference sequence). CDR3 DNA sequence: TGCGCCAGCAGTGAGTCGATTAGGGGGACGACTGAAGCTTTCTTT. It codes for CASSESIRGTTEAFF.

This rearrangement joins TRBV25-1 to TRBJ1-1, with 9 bases fitting TRBD1. Trimming removed 2 bases from V and 5 bases from J; junction bases left unmatched: 3. Germline values: CDR1 MGHDK, CDR2 SYGVNS. The CDR3 loop spans 14 amino acids. CDR3 in amino acids: CASSERDRVTEAFF. CDR3 nucleotides: TGTGCCAGCAGTGAACGGGACAGGGTGACTGAAGCTTTCTTT.

Only a few counts were recorded for this clone. V and J are TRBV19 and TRBJ2-3; TRBD2 agrees at 12 bases. This CDR3 has 16 residues. J lost 2 bases, V lost 3 bases, and 3 bases had no gene match. Per germline, CDR1 LNHDA and CDR2 SQIVND (reference sequence). CDR3 sequence: CASSILAGGITDTQYF. CDR3 DNA: TGTGCCAGTAGTATTCTAGCGGGGGGGATCACAGATACGCAGTATTTT. Full variable domain (missing parts from reference TRBV19 and TRBJ2-3): DGGITQSPKYLFRKEGQNVTLSCEQNLNHDAMYWYRQDPGQGLRLIYYSQIVNDFQKGDIAEGYSVSREKKESFPLTVTSAQKNPTAFYLCASSILAGGITDTQYFGPGTRLTVL.

There are a few counts of this clone. The gene calls are TRBV29-1 and TRBJ1-3; no clear D gene. CDR3 length: 12 residues. Trimming left V 4 bases short and J 3 bases short, with 7 bases between. Germline CDR1 reads SQVTM; CDR2 reads ANQGSEA. The CDR3 protein is CSVGENGNTIYF. The CDR3 DNA is TGCAGCGTTGGCGAGAATGGAAACACCATATATTTT.

This rearrangement joins TRBV5-1 to TRBJ2-2; unclear D gene. Germline V lookup: CDR1 SGHRS, CDR2 YFSETQ. The CDR3 is made up of 17 amino acids. V was cut by 4 bases and J by 6 bases, with 22 bases left in between. This CDR3 reads CASSPSSRPIGAGELFF. For the CDR3, the DNA is TGCGCCAGCAGCCCGAGCTCAAGACCAATTGGAGCCGGGGAGCTGTTTTTT. The variable domain in full, with the rest retrieved from reference TRBV5-1 and TRBJ2-2, is KAGVTQTPRYLIKTRGQQVTLSCSPISGHRSVSWYQQTPGQGLQFLFEYFSETQRNKGNFPGRFSGRQFSNSRSEMNVSTLELGDSALYLCASSPSSRPIGAGELFFGEGSRLTVL.

V and J are TRBV5-1 and TRBJ2-1, with 8 bases that match TRBD2. The germline CDR1 and CDR2 sequences are SGHRS and YFSETQ. J was trimmed by 3 bases and V by 0 bases; bases with no gene match: 8. The CDR3 sequence is 17 residues long. The CDR3 nucleotides read TGCGCCAGCAGCTTGGGGTTGGCGGGGGGCCTCTACAATGAGCAGTTCTTC. Protein product: CASSLGLAGGLYNEQFF.

In its sample, this clone was seen a few times. The chain links TRBV20-1 to TRBJ1-1; D gene unclear. Trimming stripped 2 bases from V and 1 base from J, with 2 bases between. The CDR3 totals 11 residues. Germline values: CDR1 DFQATT, CDR2 SNEGSKA (reference sequence). As DNA, the CDR3 is TGCAGTGCTAGACGGAACACTGAAGCTTTCTTT. Its translation is CSARRNTEAFF.

This clone has more than one count but fewer than ten. This sequence joins TRBV5-4 and TRBJ2-2, with 10 bases identical to TRBD1. This CDR3 region has 14 residues. V gave up 4 bases and J gave up 4 bases; unmatched junction bases: 1. Germline V gene data show CDR1 as SGHNT and CDR2 as YYREEE (reference sequence). CDR3 bases: TGTGCCAGCAGCCGGGACAGGGGCACCGGGGAGCTGTTTTTT. Amino acid sequence: CASSRDRGTGELFF.

The rearrangement uses TRBV4-1 and TRBJ2-2, with 10 nucleotides matching TRBD2. The V gene end was trimmed by 0 bases and the J gene end by 5 bases; junction bases not matched to a gene: 0. Germline V CDR1 and CDR2: MGHRA, YSYEKL. This CDR3 is built from 15 residues. The CDR3 bases are TGCGCCAGCAGCCAAGAACTAGCGGGGACCGGGGAGCTGTTTTTT. Protein sequence: CASSQELAGTGELFF.